These 21 T cell receptor beta chains share one sample of origin, sequenced in a study of cytomegalovirus exposure and HLA in healthy donors (dated by TCRdb to about 2017). Libraries were built with the immunoSEQ multiplex PCR assay. In its TCRdb copy, this immuneACCESS table keeps in-frame sequences only and misses some clones. Where compared with another copy, unresolved V genes explain less than half of these, and the others have no known cause. This sample holds 150,000 to 250,000 clones; approximately 80% were observed only once. The ten top clones hold roughly 12% of the sample. The sequenced material came from PBMCs. The receptors derive from a woman aged 25 to 39 in good health and CMV-seropositive.

The genes are TRBV9 and TRBJ1-1; D remains ambiguous. Trimming shortened V by 0 bases and J by 4 bases, and 7 bases separated the two germline ends. Germline-derived CDR1 and CDR2 are SGDLS and YYNGEE. The CDR3 is 13 residues long. The CDR3 DNA sequence: TGTGCCAGCAGCGTAGGCGCGGTCACTGAAGCTTTCTTT. Its translation: CASSVGAVTEAFF.

This chain uses TRBV6-6 with TRBJ1-5; no firm D call. This CDR3 spans 12 amino acids. Germline CDR1 reads MNHNY; CDR2 reads SVGAGI (reference sequence). Trimming removed 0 bases at V and 7 bases at J, with 4 bases between. The CDR3 DNA reads TGTGCCAGCAGTTACTCGCGGCAGCCCCAGCATTTT. Translated, it gives CASSYSRQPQHF.

V usage is TRBV29-1 and J usage is TRBJ2-1, with 7 bases fitting TRBD2. The V gene's germline CDR1 is SQVTM and CDR2 ANQGSEA. This CDR3 comprises 17 residues. Trimming took 7 bases from V and 5 from J; bases not matched to a gene: 20. The CDR3 here is CSGGSGRGGSANNEQFF. CDR3 DNA sequence: TGCAGCGGAGGTTCGGGTCGTGGCGGGAGCGCCAACAATGAGCAGTTCTTC.

About this clone itself: Other nucleotide sequences from this sample produce the same CDR3. This rearrangement joins TRBV13 to TRBJ1-2; no reliable D call. The CDR3 has 12 residues. Looked up from germline, CDR1 is PRHDT and CDR2 is FYEKMQ (reference sequence). The ends were cut back, 5 bases at V and 2 bases at J, with 6 bases in the middle. The DNA for the CDR3 is TGTGCCAGCAGCGGAGGAAACTATGGCTACACCTTC. Translation gives CASSGGNYGYTF.

The chain is built from TRBV5-6 and TRBJ2-7; a possible D gene is TRBD1 (6 bases). The CDR3 extends over 12 amino acids. Germline V lookup: CDR1 SGHDT, CDR2 YYEEEE. The V end lost 5 bases, the J end lost 4 bases, and 10 bases lay between the germline ends. DNA for the CDR3: TGTGCCAGCAGTCTGGACAGATACGAGCAGTACTTC. This sequence encodes CASSLDRYEQYF.

This chain links TRBV6-6 with TRBJ2-2; TRBD1 matches at 11 bases. Germline V gene data show CDR1 as MNHNY and CDR2 as SVGAGI (reference sequence). The CDR3 consists of 15 residues. Trimming removed 4 bases from V and 15 bases from J; junction bases left unmatched: 13. The CDR3 here is CASSSPGQGARSMFF. CDR3 in DNA: TGTGCCAGCAGTTCCCCCGGACAGGGGGCGAGGTCGATGTTTTTT.

V usage is TRBV30 and J usage is TRBJ1-4; perhaps TRBD1 as D (5 bases). This CDR3 contains 13 residues. CDR1 and CDR2 (germline): GTSNPN, SVGIG (reference sequence). Trimming removed 4 bases from V and 6 bases from J, with 12 bases in between. CDR3 sequence reads: CAWNQGGDEKLFF. The CDR3 DNA is TGTGCCTGGAATCAGGGTGGGGATGAAAAACTGTTTTTT.

The rearrangement uses TRBV11-2 and TRBJ1-5; the D gene is possibly TRBD1 (6 bases). CDR1 SGHAT and CDR2 FQNNGV come from the germline V gene. CDR3 length: 14 amino acids. Trimming pared 4 bases from V and 3 bases from J, leaving 10 bases between. The CDR3 loop reads CASSSGQHNQPQHF. The DNA for the CDR3 is TGTGCCAGCAGCTCCGGACAGCACAATCAGCCCCAGCATTTT.

The chain carries TRBV27 and TRBJ2-1; TRBD2 matches at 14 bases. Trimming took 1 base from V and 0 from J; bases not matched to a gene: 11. Germline loops: CDR1 MNHEY, CDR2 SMNVEV (reference sequence). The CDR3 sequence is 21 residues long. The CDR3 nucleotides are TGTGCCAGCAGTTTATGGGGACTAGCGGGAGTCTCCCGAAGCTCCTACAATGAGCAGTTCTTC. Its protein product is CASSLWGLAGVSRSSYNEQFF.

The rearrangement joins TRBV10-3 to TRBJ2-1; 7 nucleotides agree with TRBD2. Germline CDR1 ENHRY, CDR2 SYGVKD. The CDR3 runs 15 residues. The V segment lost 3 bases and the J segment 10 bases; nucleotides outside the gene matches: 12. The CDR3 loop is CAISDAAGASREQFF. The CDR3 DNA reads TGTGCCATCAGTGATGCCGCGGGAGCCTCAAGAGAGCAGTTCTTC.

The rearrangement joins TRBV7-3 to TRBJ1-4; D perhaps matches TRBD1 (5 bases). Germline CDR1 SGHTA, CDR2 FQGTGA. The V gene lost 2 bases and the J gene lost 8 bases, with 9 bases spanning the gap. The CDR3 sequence is 13 residues long. The CDR3 DNA reads TGTGCCAGCAGCTTAGGGCAGGGAGAAAAACTGTTTTTT. Translated, it gives CASSLGQGEKLFF.

The CDR3 sequence is CASSYAGTSGSVPYF. DNA of the CDR3: TGTGCCAGCAGTTACGCCGGGACTAGCGGGAGTGTCCCGTACTTC. V and J are TRBV5-4 and TRBJ2-7; 14 nucleotides agree with TRBD2. Germline CDR1 reads SGHNT; CDR2 reads YYREEE (reference sequence). CDR3 length: 15 residues. J lost 12 bases, V lost 5 bases, and 13 bases had no gene match.

This clone was seen only once. The rearrangement uses TRBV15 and TRBJ2-2; D may be TRBD1 (6 bases). Deletions cut 0 bases from V and 5 bases from J, with 13 bases between. The CDR3 loop spans 16 amino acids. Germline values: CDR1 LNHNV, CDR2 YYDKDF (reference sequence). The CDR3 loop is CATSRDRDTRTGELFF. The CDR3 coding sequence is TGTGCCACCAGCAGAGATCGGGACACCCGGACCGGGGAGCTGTTTTTT. Supplemented by reference TRBV15 and TRBJ2-2, the full variable domain reads DAMVIQNPRYQVTQFGKPVTLSCSQTLNHNVMYWYQQKSSQAPKLLFHYYDKDFNNEADTPDNFQSRRPNTSFCFLDIRSPGLGDTAMYLCATSRDRDTRTGELFFGEGSRLTVL.

This chain connects TRBV7-2 to TRBJ1-2; 7 bases agree with TRBD1. Trimming took 0 bases from V and 2 from J; bases not matched to a gene: 3. There are 15 residues in the CDR3. The germline V gene encodes CDR1 SGHTA and CDR2 FQGNSA. CDR3 loop: CASSLALQGNYGYTF. Written as DNA, the CDR3 is TGTGCCAGCAGCTTAGCACTACAGGGGAACTATGGCTACACCTTC.

The chain recombines TRBV27 with TRBJ2-7; weak D call: TRBD1 (6 bases). This CDR3 has 14 residues. Trimming took off 2 bases at V and 4 bases at J, with 12 bases between the two ends. Germline V lookup: CDR1 MNHEY, CDR2 SMNVEV (reference sequence). The CDR3 DNA reads as TGTGCCAGCAGTTTAAGGGACAATCCATACGAGCAGTACTTC. It codes for CASSLRDNPYEQYF.

The V gene is TRBV9, the J gene TRBJ1-3, with D unclear. Trimming removed 0 bases at V and 0 bases at J, with 16 bases between. Germline V gene sequence: CDR1 SGDLS, CDR2 YYNGEE. There are 18 residues in the CDR3. CDR3 DNA sequence: TGTGCCAGCAGCGTAGGCGGTTCTATATGGTCCTCTGGAAACACCATATATTTT. Translating gives CASSVGGSIWSSGNTIYF.

The genes are TRBV9 and TRBJ2-1, with a tentative D call TRBD1 (5 bases). Per the germline V gene, CDR1 is SGDLS and CDR2 is YYNGEE. The CDR3 contains 15 residues. Between the trimmed V and J ends, which lost 4 bases and 2 bases, there was a span of 13 bases. The CDR3 is CASSLIQGTYNEQFF. The CDR3 region has the DNA TGTGCCAGCAGCCTCATTCAGGGTACCTACAATGAGCAGTTCTTC.

The chain employs TRBV2 and TRBJ2-1; D perhaps matches TRBD1 (5 bases). Germline V gene sequence: CDR1 SNHLY, CDR2 FYNNEI. The CDR3 is 15 amino acids. V lost 3 bases and J 3 bases, leaving 12 bases between the germline ends. CDR3 sequence: CASSEGLVVYNEQFF. The CDR3 nucleotides read TGTGCCAGCAGTGAGGGGCTAGTTGTCTACAATGAGCAGTTCTTC.

V usage is TRBV30 and J usage is TRBJ1-4; 10 nucleotides match TRBD1. With V trimmed by 6 bases and J by 6 bases, 10 bases remained unmatched. The CDR3 spans 15 residues. CDR1 and CDR2 from the germline V gene are GTSNPN and SVGIG (reference sequence). This CDR3 reads CACPSGGQGYEKLFF. In nucleotides, the CDR3 is TGTGCCTGCCCATCCGGGGGACAGGGGTATGAAAAACTGTTTTTT.

This clone was counted once. As DNA, the CDR3 is TGTGCCAGCAGCCCGGGACACCGGACTAACTATGGCTACACCTTC. Its protein is CASSPGHRTNYGYTF. The rearrangement joins TRBV5-4 to TRBJ1-2, with a weak D call TRBD1 (6 bases). The CDR3 loop spans 15 amino acids. Trimming removed 4 bases from V and 0 bases from J, with 13 bases in between. Germline V gives CDR1 SGHNT, CDR2 YYREEE (reference sequence).

The V call is TRBV7-9, the J call TRBJ1-1; no definite D call. With 4 bases removed from V and 3 bases from J, the gap between germline ends came to 6 bases. Germline CDR1 is SEHNR and CDR2 is FQNEAQ (reference sequence). The CDR3 is 12 amino acids. CDR3 amino acids: CASSSQDTEAFF. The CDR3 DNA sequence: TGTGCCAGCAGCTCTCAGGACACTGAAGCTTTCTTT. The variable domain in full, with the rest retrieved from reference TRBV7-9 and TRBJ1-1, is DTGVSQNPRHKITKRGQNVTFRCDPISEHNRLYWYRQTLGQGPEFLTYFQNEAQLEKSRLLSDRFSAERPKGSFSTLEIQRTEQGDSAMYLCASSSQDTEAFFGQGTRLTVV.